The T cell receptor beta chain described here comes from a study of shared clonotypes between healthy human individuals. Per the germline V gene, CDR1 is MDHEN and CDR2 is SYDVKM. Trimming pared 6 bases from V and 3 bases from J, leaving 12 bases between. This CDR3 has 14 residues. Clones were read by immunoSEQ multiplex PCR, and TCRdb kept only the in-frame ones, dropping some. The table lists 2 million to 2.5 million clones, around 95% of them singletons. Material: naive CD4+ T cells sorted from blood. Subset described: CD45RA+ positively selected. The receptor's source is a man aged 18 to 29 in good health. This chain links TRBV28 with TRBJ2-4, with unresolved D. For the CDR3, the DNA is TGTGCCAGCAGGGCTGAATATGGCAAAAACATTCAGTACTTC. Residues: CASRAEYGKNIQYF.